This entry describes one TCR beta chain. Antigen unknown. These data come from a study of cytomegalovirus exposure and HLA in healthy donors. About the research overall: An early data release held 80 million or so unique TCRs from HLA-typed donors. Study outcomes and limitations: HLA alleles showed associations with some 17,000 TCR beta sequences in a later analysis, at a 0.05 false discovery rate.

Vbeta (60) and Jbeta (13) primers were used in the PCR. Only in-frame clones appear in the TCRdb table, and some are missing; sequencing was by immunoSEQ multiplex PCR. The table has approximately 100,000 clones, approximately 70% seen once. V was clipped by 1 base and J by 5 bases; unmatched bases: 7. Germline CDR1 and CDR2: SGHTA and FQGNSA. CDR3 size: 15 residues. Sequencing was carried out using PBMCs. The chain recombines TRBV7-2 with TRBJ2-7, with 8 nucleotides matching TRBD1. The clonotype comes from a woman between 18 and 30 years old in good health and CMV-seropositive. CDR3 nucleotide sequence: TGTGCCAGCAGCTTAGACACAGGGGGAAGGAACGAGCAGTACTTC. Its protein is CASSLDTGGRNEQYF.